This TCR beta chain came from a study of blood T cell repertoires in COVID-19. As for the study in general: The analysed material was cDNA or gDNA that came from T cells, B-cell-depleted T cells, or PBMCs.

Germline V lookup: CDR1 MRHNA, CDR2 SNTAGT. The CDR3 covers 17 residues. Deletions cut 5 bases from V and 0 bases from J, with 17 bases between. Patients at the Seattle site were enrolled during active infection and followed longitudinally. Source study methods: Amplification of reference gene primers was used by the study to estimate nucleated cell counts. Assay used: immunoSEQ multiplex PCR; TCRdb lists only in-frame clones, some missing. Clone size and V and J calls were adopted from that table, with D and trimming inferred from the DNA. Counted here are 200,000 to 250,000 clones, 80% to 85% occurring once; the ten biggest clones make up less than 9.5%.

J is TRBJ1-3 and V is TRBV6-4; D unclear. What was sequenced was peripheral blood. The TCR was taken from a woman over 75 with COVID-19, enrolled during active disease. The CDR3 reads CASSSGGPELSGNTIYF. The CDR3 nucleotides read TGTGCCAGCAGTTCAGGTGGGCCCGAGCTCTCTGGAAACACCATATATTTT.